This T cell receptor beta chain was obtained from a study of blood T cells in healthy people across ages. Study outcomes and limitations: Long-lived donors carried more naive CD4+ cells and greater diversity than aged donors.

Approximately 9.7 milliliters was the volume of peripheral blood drawn from each donor. This clonotype turned up a few times. The antigen is undetermined. The germline gives CDR1 MDHEN, CDR2 SYDVKM. Trimming pared 4 bases from V and 1 base from J, leaving 17 bases between. The CDR3 consists of 16 residues. Alongside a J-beta primer mix, a sample-barcoded 5' primer served in a second PCR lasting about 7 to 12 cycles. TCRdb reprocessed the 5' RACE reads with MiXCR, giving one entry per CDR3 protein. Of around 1,000,000 distinct CDR3 sequences listed, 20% to 25% are singletons. The same sample was also studied in work on T cells of mothers and their children. That investigation notes: A few healthy Caucasian mothers, along with their six children, served as the donors. Maternal samples each gave over 9 million TCR beta CDR3 reads, and child samples roughly 3.3 million each.

V gene TRBV28 combines with J gene TRBJ2-7; D not certain. This sequence originates from a girl aged 2-10 years in good health. Sequencing input: blood. CDR3 coding DNA: TGTGCCAGCAGTTATCCGACCGACCGGATTTCCTACGAGCAGTACTTC. This sequence encodes CASSYPTDRISYEQYF.